This T cell receptor (beta chain) appears in the sequencing data of a study of blood T cells in healthy people across ages. Through a sample-barcoded 5' primer and a J-beta primer mix, a second PCR was run for roughly 7 to 12 cycles. TCRdb itself ran the 5' RACE reads through MiXCR, one entry per CDR3 protein. The sample lists approximately 490,000 distinct CDR3 sequences; 24% were seen once. Study conclusions and caveats: Diversity figures based on one million T cells were deemed too low.

As for this clonotype: Its matching antigen is unknown.

The people who gave samples were healthy Caucasians from Russia, aged about 6 to 100. Separately, the same data were catalogued under a study of T cells of mothers and their children. That paper notes: Reads recorded for TCR beta CDR3 numbered over 9 million per mother and around 2.8 million per child. Unrelated pairs and related pairs have their TCR recombination output shaped similarly by thymic selection.

The sample was blood. The origin of this receptor is a boy aged 5-17 years in good health.

The CDR3 here is CSVEDRRQGGAAQYF. CDR3 nucleotide sequence: TGCAGCGTTGAAGATCGGCGCCAGGGTGGGGCAGCCCAGTACTTC. The V and J genes are TRBV29-1 and TRBJ2-5; D possibly corresponds to TRBD1 (5 bases). Germline CDR1 is SQVTM and CDR2 is ANQGSEA. Trimming stripped 0 bases from V and 9 bases from J, with 20 bases between. The CDR3 is 15 amino acids.